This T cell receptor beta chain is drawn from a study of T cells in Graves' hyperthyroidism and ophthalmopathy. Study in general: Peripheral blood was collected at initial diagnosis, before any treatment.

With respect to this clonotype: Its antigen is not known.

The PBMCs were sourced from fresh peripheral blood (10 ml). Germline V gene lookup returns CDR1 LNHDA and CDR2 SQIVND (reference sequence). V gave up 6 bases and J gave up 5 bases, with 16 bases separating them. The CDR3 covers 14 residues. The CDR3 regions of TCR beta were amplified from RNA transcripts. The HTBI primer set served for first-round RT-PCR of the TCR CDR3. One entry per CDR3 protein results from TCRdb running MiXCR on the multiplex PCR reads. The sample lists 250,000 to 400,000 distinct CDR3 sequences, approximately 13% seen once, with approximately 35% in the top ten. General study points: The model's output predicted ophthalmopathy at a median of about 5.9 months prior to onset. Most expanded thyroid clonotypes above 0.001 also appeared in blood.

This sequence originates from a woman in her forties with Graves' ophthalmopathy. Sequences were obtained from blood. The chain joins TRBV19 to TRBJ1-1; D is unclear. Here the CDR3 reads CASRSDNRGTEAFF. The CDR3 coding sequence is TGTGCCAGTAGGTCTGACAACCGAGGTACTGAAGCTTTCTTT.